Listed below are T cell receptor beta chains from one sample, sequenced in a study of human T cells and chemical hapten exposure. A single record per CDR3 protein comes from TCRdb applying MiXCR to the RACE reads. This table has 150,000 to 200,000 distinct CDR3 sequences, 20% to 25% appearing once. The sample consisted of whole blood, taken in connection with sensitization to the hapten diphenylcyclopropenone (DPC). These receptors came from a woman between 50 and 59 years old with alopecia areata. Some clones in this sample may be carry-over from other donors' samples. The CDR3 runs from the conserved cysteine through the conserved F or W. D genes are given only for firm matches. Where a row states a size, it is once, few, many or the class of an expanded clone; other rows omit it.

>TRBD1|TRBJ2-7|TRBV29-1|few
TGCAGCGTGACCGGGACAGGGGGCGTCTACGAGCAGTACTTC
CSVTGTGGVYEQYF
>TRBD2|TRBJ2-5|TRBV5-1|.
TGCGCCAGCAGCTTAGCGGGAGGAATGGAGACCCAGTACTTC
CASSLAGGMETQYF
>.|TRBJ2-3|TRBV29-1|.
TGCAGTGTGGGGACCCTATTCACAGATACGCAGTATTTT
CSVGTLFTDTQYF
>TRBD2|TRBJ2-1|TRBV29-1|few
TGCAGCGTTGAAGCAGAGGGAGGGCCCTATGAGCAGTTCTTC
CSVEAEGGPYEQFF
>.|TRBJ2-1|TRBV7-8|.
TGTGCCAGCAGCTTCTCGATACAGTCTCTTCAGCAGTTCTTC
CASSFSIQSLQQFF
>TRBD2|TRBJ2-1|TRBV5-1|few
TGCGCCAGCAGCTTCGGGGTTCTTAGCGGGAACTACAATGAGCAGTTCTTC
CASSFGVLSGNYNEQFF
>TRBD2|TRBJ2-1|TRBV9|few
TGTGCCAGCAGCTCACTAGCGGGAGGTAACAATGAGCAGTTCTTC
CASSSLAGGNNEQFF
>.|TRBJ2-2|TRBV3-1|few
TGTGCCAGCAGCCAAGGGACATTGAACACCGGGGAGCTGTTTTTT
CASSQGTLNTGELFF
>.|TRBJ2-5|TRBV13|.
TGTGCCAGCAGCCTACGCTCAGGGGAGACCCAGTACTTC
CASSLRSGETQYF
>.|TRBJ2-1|TRBV7-3|few
TGTGCCAGCAGCCCTCAGGCCGTCTCCTACAATGAGCAGTTCTTC
CASSPQAVSYNEQFF
>.|TRBJ2-7|TRBV29-1|.
TGCAGCGTTGCAGAAAGAGGAGCGAACTACGAGCAGTACTTC
CSVAERGANYEQYF
>TRBD2|TRBJ2-1|TRBV3-1|.
TGTGCCAGCAGCCAAGATTTAGCGGGAGGGCGTGAGCAGTTCTTC
CASSQDLAGGREQFF
>TRBD2|TRBJ2-7|TRBV20-1|many
TGCAGTGCTAGTGAGCTGGCGGGAGGCCTCAACTCCTACGAGCAGTACTTC
CSASELAGGLNSYEQYF
>.|TRBJ2-3|TRBV18|few
TGTGCCAGCAGCCCCGGCACAGATACGCAGTATTTT
CASSPGTDTQYF
>TRBD1|TRBJ2-3|TRBV20-1|.
TGCAGTGCTAGAGCACCGGGACAGGTTTGGCCGACGCAGTATTTT
CSARAPGQVWPTQYF
>.|TRBJ1-1|TRBV29-1|.
TGCAGCGTTGAGGTTAGGAGGCAAGCTTTCTTT
CSVEVRRQAFF
>.|TRBJ2-7|TRBV11-2|once
TGTGCCAGCAGTACCGAGACTCGCCCAAACGAGCAGTACTTC
CASSTETRPNEQYF
>.|TRBJ2-3|TRBV20-1|.
TGCAGTGCTACCCAGACAGATACGCAGTATTTT
CSATQTDTQYF
>.|TRBJ2-4|TRBV15|.
TGTGCCACCAGCTCAGACAGGCTAGCCAAAAACATTCAGTACTTC
CATSSDRLAKNIQYF
>TRBD1|TRBJ1-1|TRBV4-2|few
TGTGCCAGCAGCCAAGTGGAGGGGACAGGGGACACTGAAGCTTTCTTT
CASSQVEGTGDTEAFF
>TRBD1|TRBJ2-1|TRBV5-1|few
TGCGCCAGCAGCGGAGAGGGGACAGGGCCCCGGTATGAGCAGTTCTTC
CASSGEGTGPRYEQFF
>.|TRBJ2-5|TRBV12-3/TRBV12-4|few
TGTGCCAGCAGTTTATTTGGGACTCAAGAGACCCAGTACTTC
CASSLFGTQETQYF
>TRBD1|TRBJ1-1|TRBV5-1|.
TGCGCCAGCAGCGACGGACAGGGGAGCACTGAAGCTTTCTTT
CASSDGQGSTEAFF
>.|TRBJ1-1|TRBV5-1|.
TGCGCCAGCAGCACGAACTTAGGGGCTGAAGCTTTCTTT
CASSTNLGAEAFF
>.|TRBJ1-5|TRBV28|few
TGTGCCAGCACCGTATATCAGGGAAATGGCAATCAGCCCCAGCATTTT
CASTVYQGNGNQPQHF
>.|TRBJ1-2|TRBV29-1|.
TGCAGCGTCCTTCCACCGAGGGGCTATGGCTACACCTTC
CSVLPPRGYGYTF
>TRBD2|TRBJ2-1|TRBV24-1|few
TGTGCCACCGGGGAGCGGGGCGTCCCCACAAATGAGCAGTTCTTC
CATGERGVPTNEQFF
>TRBD2|TRBJ2-1|TRBV2|few
TGTGCCAGCGACGCGGGAGTCTCCAATGAGCAGTTCTTC
CASDAGVSNEQFF
>.|TRBJ2-3|TRBV2|.
TGTGCCAGCATAGGAACTAGCACAGATACGCAGTATTTT
CASIGTSTDTQYF
>TRBD2|TRBJ2-5|TRBV11-2|.
TGTGCCAGCAGCTCTTCACCGGGACTAGCGGTTCAAGAGACCCAGTACTTC
CASSSSPGLAVQETQYF
>TRBD2|TRBJ2-3|TRBV5-1|.
TGCGCCAGCAGCTTGGAAGCGGGAGGCCGTATAACTAGCACAGATACGCAGTATTTT
CASSLEAGGRITSTDTQYF
>.|TRBJ2-1|TRBV11-2|few
TGTGCCAGCAGCATAAGAGGCCTATACAATGAGCAGTTCTTC
CASSIRGLYNEQFF
>.|TRBJ1-1|TRBV10-3|few
TGTGCCATCTCCAGAAATGGGGGCACTGAAGCTTTCTTT
CAISRNGGTEAFF
>.|TRBJ2-5|TRBV20-1|.
TGCAGTGCTCCCGTCCCAGGGCGAGAGACCCAGTACTTC
CSAPVPGRETQYF
>.|TRBJ1-5|TRBV6-1|few
TGTGCCAGCATTCCCGTGACGGCGGCTGGGCAGCCCCAGCATTTT
CASIPVTAAGQPQHF
>.|TRBJ2-3|TRBV7-2|.
TGTGCCAGCAGCCCGCGTGGTGATACGCAGTATTTT
CASSPRGDTQYF
>.|TRBJ1-1|TRBV7-2|.
TGTGCCAGCAGCTGGACAGTGGGCACTGAAGCTTTCTTT
CASSWTVGTEAFF
>.|TRBJ2-3|TRBV20-1|.
TGCAGTGCTAGACTAGCAACAGATACGCAGTATTTT
CSARLATDTQYF
>.|TRBJ1-1|TRBV29-1|few
TGCAGCGTTGGTGTCGGAAGGGCCCACACTGAAGCTTTCTTT
CSVGVGRAHTEAFF
>TRBD2|TRBJ2-5|TRBV7-3|few
TGTGCCAGCAGTCCTCAAATAGCGGGATCCCAAGAGACCCAGTACTTC
CASSPQIAGSQETQYF
>TRBD1|TRBJ2-1|TRBV15|few
TGTGCCACCAGCAGAGCCCCAGGACAGGGCTACAATGAGCAGTTCTTC
CATSRAPGQGYNEQFF
>TRBD2|TRBJ2-1|TRBV20-1|many
TGCAGTGCTAGAGATGGGGGCCCTAGCGGGTACTACAATGAGCAGTTCTTC
CSARDGGPSGYYNEQFF
>.|TRBJ1-2|TRBV7-9|.
TGTGCCAGCAGCCAGGACATCTCCCCAAACTATGGCTACACCTTC
CASSQDISPNYGYTF
>.|TRBJ1-1|TRBV12-3/TRBV12-4|.
TGTGCCAGCAGTTTGGGTGGTTCGAAGACTGAAGCTTTCTTT
CASSLGGSKTEAFF
>.|TRBJ1-2|TRBV7-9|.
TGTGCCAGCGGGTTTGACACCCTAGATGGGGGCTACACCTTC
CASGFDTLDGGYTF
>TRBD1|TRBJ2-5|TRBV29-1|few
TGCAGCGTTAGTCTAACAGGGGAAGAGACCCAGTACTTC
CSVSLTGEETQYF
>.|TRBJ1-5|TRBV6-6|.
TGTGCCAGCAGCCTCCGGGAGGCTCTTCAGCATTTT
CASSLREALQHF
>TRBD2|TRBJ2-5|TRBV7-9|many
TGTGCCACTAGACCGGGACTAGCGGGAGAGACCCAGTACTTC
CATRPGLAGETQYF
>.|TRBJ2-1|TRBV7-9|.
TGTGCCAGCGGTTCTGGGCGCAATGAGCAGTTCTTC
CASGSGRNEQFF
>.|TRBJ1-1|TRBV5-1|.
TGCGCCAGCAGCTTGGTGGGAATGAACACTGAAGCTTTCTTT
CASSLVGMNTEAFF
>.|TRBJ1-2|TRBV29-1|many
TGCAGCGTTGTAGTGACAGGCTCTCGCTATGGCTACACCTTC
CSVVVTGSRYGYTF
>.|TRBJ2-7|TRBV12-3/TRBV12-4|.
TGTGCCAGCAGAGATCAGGGGTTCCTGGGGTACGAGCAGTACTTC
CASRDQGFLGYEQYF
>TRBD2|TRBJ2-1|TRBV27|.
TGTGCCAGCAGTTTCCTCTGGAGGGAGGGAGGGGACAATGAGCAGTTCTTC
CASSFLWREGGDNEQFF
>.|TRBJ2-1|TRBV6-2/TRBV6-3|.
TGTGCCAGCACCTGGGGAAACAATGAGCAGTTCTTC
CASTWGNNEQFF